This T cell receptor (beta chain) stems from a study of PD-L1 blockade in urothelial cancer. Study context: Study patients had been treated with 0 to 3 previous chemotherapy regimens. Blood analyses occurred 3 weeks (second dose) and 6 weeks post treatment start.

V was shortened by 3 bases and J by 5 bases, with 8 bases between the two germline ends. This CDR3 is built from 13 residues. Germline loops: CDR1 LNHDA, CDR2 SQIVND (reference sequence). PCRs were each spiked with synthetic TCR analog templates. TCRdb's copy holds only in-frame clones and misses some; the assay was immunoSEQ multiplex PCR. The sample has roughly 49,000 clones, about 86% seen once; the top ten hold roughly 22%. Time point reported: pretreatment peripheral blood. The study enrolled patients with locally advanced or metastatic urothelial carcinoma. This clonotype was obtained from a man between 60 and 75 years old with urothelial cancer. The source was PBMCs, collected around atezolizumab (anti-PD-L1) treatment. The chain employs TRBV19 and TRBJ1-5, with D unclear. The CDR3 here is CASSIPLYQPQHF. For the CDR3, the DNA is TGTGCCAGTAGTATCCCCCTGTATCAGCCCCAGCATTTT.